This record covers a single T cell receptor (beta chain). The entry originates in a study of T-cell memory formation after mild COVID-19. The V segment lost 3 bases and the J segment 7 bases; nucleotides outside the gene matches: 9. Germline lookup yields CDR1 SGDLS and CDR2 YYNGEE. The CDR3 extends over 14 amino acids. TCRdb processed the 5' RACE reads anew with MiXCR; each CDR3 protein has one entry. Here the sample spans about 130,000 distinct CDR3 sequences, approximately 17% being singletons. The sequence derives from a man aged 18-30 years who had mild COVID-19 (a few samples of this study predate the infection). Cell type and time point are not known. Material: PBMCs or a T cell subset sorted from them (not recorded which). The V gene is TRBV9, the J gene TRBJ1-2; TRBD1 matches 7 bases. The CDR3 DNA follows: TGTGCCAGCAGCGCCAACCTAGGGGGCGGTGGCTACACCTTC. Amino acid sequence: CASSANLGGGGYTF.